These 5 T cell receptor beta chains were all obtained from the same sample, sequenced in a study of blood T cell repertoires in COVID-19. Clones were read by immunoSEQ multiplex PCR, and TCRdb kept only the in-frame ones, dropping some. The sample has some 320,000 clones; approximately 89% are singletons. Sample: PBMCs or T cells enriched from blood (not recorded which). The receptors were sampled from a woman in her forties or fifties who had been exposed to COVID-19.

The chain carries TRBV2 and TRBJ2-1, with 8 bases fitting TRBD1. The CDR3 has 17 amino acids. Germline V gene lookup returns CDR1 SNHLY and CDR2 FYNNEI. V was pared by 2 bases and J by 7 bases, with 13 bases of the junction left unmatched. This CDR3 reads CASSEFVGQGAPNEQFF. Written as DNA, the CDR3 is TGTGCCAGCAGTGAATTCGTCGGGCAGGGGGCGCCGAATGAGCAGTTCTTC.

Here the CDR3 reads CASSQVGGGTDTQYF. The CDR3, as DNA: TGTGCCAGCAGCCAAGTTGGCGGAGGCACAGATACGCAGTATTTT. The chain uses TRBV3-1 (or the pseudogene TRBV3-2) and TRBJ2-3; no reliable D call. The CDR3 spans 15 residues. The germline V gene encodes CDR1 LGHDT and CDR2 YNNKEL (reference sequence). V lost 1 base and J lost 1, with 9 bases in between.

J is TRBJ2-1 and V is TRBV7-2; D is possibly TRBD1 (6 bases). This CDR3 spans 12 amino acids. V gave up 1 base and J gave up 15 bases, with 13 bases separating them. Germline values: CDR1 SGHTA, CDR2 FQGNSA. This CDR3 reads CASSLETGSRFF. The CDR3 DNA reads TGTGCCAGCAGCTTAGAAACAGGGTCGCGGTTCTTC.

A single count supports this clone. The chain combines TRBV7-2 with TRBJ2-4, with TRBD1 as a possible D gene (5 bases). V was shortened by 5 bases and J by 6 bases, with 20 bases between the two germline ends. Germline V lookup: CDR1 SGHTA, CDR2 FQGNSA. The CDR3 is 16 amino acids. The CDR3 loop reads CASSRFFGQGGNIQYF. Written as DNA, the CDR3 is TGTGCCAGCAGCCGCTTTTTCGGCCAGGGTGGAAACATTCAGTACTTC.

CDR3 in amino acids: CATSPRGSDSYEQYF. DNA for the CDR3: TGTGCCACCAGTCCCCGGGGTTCCGACTCCTACGAGCAGTACTTC. The gene calls are TRBV24-1 and TRBJ2-7; tentatively, D is TRBD2 (5 bases). The V and J ends lost 6 bases and 0 bases respectively, with 14 bases between them. This CDR3 is built from 15 residues. The germline gives CDR1 KGHDR, CDR2 SFDVKD.